A selection of T cell receptor beta chains follows, all from one sample in a study of identical twins. A single record per CDR3 protein comes from TCRdb applying MiXCR to the 5' RACE reads. The sample has 470,000 or so distinct CDR3 sequences, more than 20% seen once. The sample was also reused in another study, on T cells expressing NK-cell markers.

The material sequenced was CD4+ T cells sorted from blood. The receptors were sampled from a woman between 18 and 30 years old in good health. Each CDR3 is given without its conserved first and last residue. The order of the fields is J gene, V gene, CDR3 protein.

j_call: TRBJ1-4
v_call: TRBV5-6
cdr3_aa: ASSWGGGNEKLF

j_call: TRBJ1-1
v_call: TRBV12-3/TRBV12-4
cdr3_aa: ASSYQGFEAF

j_call: TRBJ2-3
v_call: TRBV24-1
cdr3_aa: ATSDPGQGGSTDTQY

j_call: TRBJ1-1
v_call: TRBV11-2
cdr3_aa: ASSLGEGAF

j_call: TRBJ2-1
v_call: TRBV20-1
cdr3_aa: SAPSASGSNEQF

j_call: TRBJ1-2
v_call: TRBV6-1
cdr3_aa: ASSQGSLNGYT

j_call: TRBJ2-5
v_call: TRBV6-5
cdr3_aa: ASTPRTQY

j_call: TRBJ2-7
v_call: TRBV5-1
cdr3_aa: ASSPTGNYEQY

j_call: TRBJ2-7
v_call: TRBV7-9
cdr3_aa: ASSSLQGTRNEQY

j_call: TRBJ2-7
v_call: TRBV7-9
cdr3_aa: ASSFTGINEQY

j_call: TRBJ1-4
v_call: TRBV6-5
cdr3_aa: ASSSGGRGGEKLF

j_call: TRBJ2-1
v_call: TRBV5-6
cdr3_aa: ASSLPQREIYNEQF

j_call: TRBJ2-2
v_call: TRBV5-1
cdr3_aa: ASSLNGELF

j_call: TRBJ2-1
v_call: TRBV9
cdr3_aa: ASGGGTPIGNEQF

j_call: TRBJ2-7
v_call: TRBV10-3
cdr3_aa: AITDSYEQY

j_call: TRBJ2-7
v_call: TRBV10-3
cdr3_aa: AIRNALAGVKEQY

j_call: TRBJ2-3
v_call: TRBV7-2
cdr3_aa: ASRPVGGPDTQY

j_call: TRBJ2-1
v_call: TRBV4-3
cdr3_aa: ASSLGPSGPLYNEQF

j_call: TRBJ1-1
v_call: TRBV20-1
cdr3_aa: SAPRQGGWTEAF

j_call: TRBJ2-5
v_call: TRBV5-1
cdr3_aa: ASSSTVQGAETQY

j_call: TRBJ2-1
v_call: TRBV5-5
cdr3_aa: ASSLVSSGRISEQF

j_call: TRBJ2-7
v_call: TRBV5-6
cdr3_aa: ASSRQGTYEQY

j_call: TRBJ2-1
v_call: TRBV5-1
cdr3_aa: ASSVLSPGRLTYNEQF

j_call: TRBJ2-1
v_call: TRBV7-6
cdr3_aa: ASSLGPGDNNEQF

j_call: TRBJ2-5
v_call: TRBV2
cdr3_aa: ASSQTPPETQY

j_call: TRBJ1-1
v_call: TRBV18
cdr3_aa: ASSLLQGENTEAF

j_call: TRBJ1-2
v_call: TRBV5-1
cdr3_aa: ASSNPPAGYT

j_call: TRBJ2-1
v_call: TRBV11-3
cdr3_aa: ASSSRIGLAGGIVEQF

j_call: TRBJ2-3
v_call: TRBV5-1
cdr3_aa: ASSLAGVSTQY

j_call: TRBJ2-5
v_call: TRBV12-3/TRBV12-4
cdr3_aa: ASSLHDRGPETQY

j_call: TRBJ2-5
v_call: TRBV21-1
cdr3_aa: ASSNSGLLPSGY

j_call: TRBJ1-3
v_call: TRBV5-1
cdr3_aa: ASSLDRGGNTIY

j_call: TRBJ2-4
v_call: TRBV6-2/TRBV6-3
cdr3_aa: ASSDTTEVSGRNIQY

j_call: TRBJ2-3
v_call: TRBV24-1
cdr3_aa: ATSDWDTDTQY

j_call: TRBJ2-3
v_call: TRBV6-2/TRBV6-3
cdr3_aa: ASSWTGFSQY

j_call: TRBJ2-7
v_call: TRBV5-4
cdr3_aa: ASSLGGLVEQY

j_call: TRBJ1-1
v_call: TRBV6-5
cdr3_aa: ASSYSRGSTEAF

j_call: TRBJ2-5
v_call: TRBV3-1
cdr3_aa: ASSQDDRFQETQY